The clone carrying this TCR beta chain was seen once. Its antigen is unidentified. The PCR employed 60 Vbeta primers together with 13 Jbeta primers. Here immunoSEQ multiplex PCR was the method, and the copy in TCRdb shows in-frame clones only, minus some. The data show 140,000 or so clones, roughly 72% seen once. This record belongs to a study of cytomegalovirus exposure and HLA in healthy donors. General study findings and limits: The study recorded more than 150 TCR beta chains that were cytomegalovirus-associated.

This TCR was recovered from a man in his forties in good health and CMV-seronegative. Sequencing was done on a sample of PBMCs.

CDR3: CASSLALQAGVAHEQFF. The CDR3 DNA follows: TGTGCCAGCAGCTTAGCGCTTCAAGCGGGAGTAGCCCATGAGCAGTTCTTC. This chain joins TRBV7-2 and TRBJ2-1; 8 bases match TRBD2. Germline loops: CDR1 SGHTA, CDR2 FQGNSA. This CDR3 comprises 17 residues. Germline trimming cut 0 bases from V and 8 bases from J; bases unmatched to any gene: 12.